The next 6 T cell receptor beta chains were all read from a single sample in a study of Ad26.COV2.S vaccination and SARS-CoV-2 variants. The method was immunoSEQ multiplex PCR; TCRdb's version includes in-frame clones alone and lacks a portion of them. The sample includes 350,000 to 600,000 clones, about 89% of them seen just once. The treatment denotes: around 19 received Ad26.COV2.S at low or high dose, single or two shots; about 5 received placebo; per-sample allocation not given. The study sampled participants on day 63 after the first vaccine or placebo injection. Sequences were derived from peripheral blood, sampled in a trial of Ad26.COV2.S vaccine versus placebo. These receptors came from a person between 18 and 59 years old who received the Ad26.COV2.S COVID-19 vaccine or a placebo.

The sample holds many counts of this clone. Other nucleotide sequences from this sample produce the same CDR3. The rearrangement uses TRBV2 and TRBJ2-7, with TRBD2 matching 10 bases. The CDR3 covers 14 residues. The J segment lost 0 bases and the V segment lost 10 bases, leaving 6 bases of the junction unmatched. Germline V CDR1 and CDR2: SNHLY, FYNNEI. In DNA form, the CDR3 reads TGTGCCACCATACTAGCGGGGACCTCCTACGAGCAGTACTTC. Its translation is CATILAGTSYEQYF. Full variable domain (remainder filled in from reference TRBV2 and TRBJ2-7): EPEVTQTPSHQVTQMGQEVILRCVPISNHLYFYWYRQILGQKVEFLVSFYNNEISEKSEIFDDQFSVERPDGSNFTLKIRSTKLEDSAMYFCATILAGTSYEQYFGPGTRLTVT.

The chain is built from TRBV18 and TRBJ2-7; 10 bases are shared with TRBD2. This CDR3 has 15 amino acids. V gave up 6 bases and J gave up 0 bases; unmatched junction bases: 5. CDR1 is KGHSH, CDR2 LQKENI, per germline. The CDR3 nucleotides read TGTGCCAGCTCCCCATTAGCGGGAGGCTCCTACGAGCAGTACTTC. Translation gives CASSPLAGGSYEQYF.

Notes on this clone: The identical CDR3 is also encoded by other nucleotide sequences in the sample. The rearrangement links TRBV7-9 to TRBJ1-5; 9 nucleotides line up with TRBD1. The CDR3 is made up of 14 amino acids. V shed 5 bases, J shed 4 bases, and the junction held 3 bases outside the gene matches. CDR1 SEHNR and CDR2 FQNEAQ come from the germline V gene (reference sequence). The CDR3 DNA is TGTGCCAGCAGCCCCGGGACAGGGAATCAGCCCCAGCATTTT. Residues: CASSPGTGNQPQHF.

The DNA of the CDR3 is TGTGCCAGTAATCCGGGCCGCTCCTATAATTCACCCCTCCACTTT. Protein product: CASNPGRSYNSPLHF. The chain couples TRBV19 to TRBJ1-6; no definite D call. Germline V lookup: CDR1 LNHDA, CDR2 SQIVND (reference sequence). The V gene lost 7 bases and the J gene lost 0 bases, with 10 bases spanning the gap. CDR3 length: 15 amino acids.

In DNA, the CDR3 is TGTGCCAGTAGTACCAGACAGGGTTGGTCCGAAGCTTTCTTT. As protein: CASSTRQGWSEAFF. The chain couples TRBV19 to TRBJ1-1; 7 nucleotides agree with TRBD1. The CDR3 extends over 14 amino acids. Germline lookup yields CDR1 LNHDA and CDR2 SQIVND (reference sequence). V was pared by 4 bases and J by 8 bases, with 10 bases of the junction left unmatched.

The chain joins TRBV7-3 to TRBJ2-5; unclear D gene. Trimming stripped 4 bases from V and 1 base from J, with 7 bases between. The V gene's germline CDR1 is SGHTA and CDR2 FQGTGA. The CDR3 is 13 amino acids. This CDR3 is CASSYNIQETQYF. CDR3 bases: TGTGCCAGCAGCTATAACATCCAAGAGACCCAGTACTTC.